The rows below give T cell receptor beta chains drawn from one sample of a study of T cell responses to AZD1222 COVID-19 vaccine. Profiling relied on immunoSEQ multiplex PCR, and the TCRdb table lists in-frame clones only, not all of them. The table shows about 110,000 clones, with about four fifths occurring only once. The source material was peripheral blood, sampled on day 0 of AZD1222 vaccination. These receptors were taken from an adult in good health. The CDR3 runs from the conserved cysteine through the conserved F or W. Fields, in order: CDR3 protein, CDR3 DNA, J gene, clone size, D gene, V gene, CDR3 length. D genes are given only for firm matches. Some rows have no size entry. The others give once, few or many, or a class for an expanded clone.

CASSVLDSQETQYF | TGTGCCAGCAGTGTACTGGATTCCCAAGAGACCCAGTACTTC | TRBJ2-5 | - | - | TRBV2 | 14
CASRRQGTSTDTQYF | TGTGCCAGCAGAAGACAGGGTACTAGCACAGATACGCAGTATTTT | TRBJ2-3 | - | TRBD1 | TRBV27 | 15
CASASTLVHEAFF | TGTGCCAGCGCCTCCACGCTCGTCCATGAAGCTTTCTTT | TRBJ1-1 | - | - | TRBV6-5 | 13
CASSLGLAGGPGTDTQYF | TGTGCCAGCAGTTTGGGACTAGCGGGGGGGCCCGGCACAGATACGCAGTATTTT | TRBJ2-3 | - | TRBD2 | TRBV27 | 18
CASSIESRGYTF | TGTGCCAGTAGTATTGAGTCTAGGGGCTACACCTTC | TRBJ1-2 | - | - | TRBV19 | 12
CASSLSGGRGNQPQHF | TGTGCCAGTAGTCTATCAGGGGGCCGAGGGAATCAGCCCCAGCATTTT | TRBJ1-5 | once | TRBD1 | TRBV19 | 16
CASSRGESSIGELFF | TGCGCCAGCAGCCGGGGAGAGAGTTCGATCGGGGAGCTGTTTTTT | TRBJ2-2 | - | - | TRBV5-1 | 15
CASSVGRIGEKLFF | TGTGCCAGCAGCGTAGGGAGGATAGGTGAAAAACTGTTTTTT | TRBJ1-4 | - | - | TRBV7-2 | 14
CASSTGTSGSDTQYF | TGTGCCAGCAGTACCGGGACCTCGGGGTCCGATACGCAGTATTTT | TRBJ2-3 | - | - | TRBV6-5 | 15
CASSPGEGYEAFF | TGTGCCAGCTCACCAGGGGAAGGATATGAAGCTTTCTTT | TRBJ1-1 | - | - | TRBV18 | 13
CATSRDRVLETQYF | TGTGCCACCAGCAGAGATCGAGTGTTGGAGACCCAGTACTTC | TRBJ2-5 | - | - | TRBV15 | 14
CASSALGGTSGNEQFF | TGTGCCAGCAGCGCCCTTGGAGGGACTAGCGGGAATGAGCAGTTCTTC | TRBJ2-1 | few | TRBD2 | TRBV9 | 16
CASSELDGTGANVLTF | TGCGCCAGCAGTGAGTTGGACGGGACTGGGGCCAACGTCCTGACTTTC | TRBJ2-6 | few | - | TRBV10-2 | 16
CASSSSPWTEANYGYTF | TGTGCCAGTAGCTCTTCCCCTTGGACGGAAGCTAACTATGGCTACACCTTC | TRBJ1-2 | - | - | TRBV19 | 17
CASSPGGGVNTEAFF | TGCGCCAGCAGCCCTGGAGGGGGCGTGAACACTGAAGCTTTCTTT | TRBJ1-1 | - | TRBD1 | TRBV5-1 | 15
CASSPGELYYGYTF | TGTGCCAGCAGCCCGGGGGAGTTATACTATGGCTACACCTTC | TRBJ1-2 | - | - | TRBV5-6 | 14
CAILRGVAYGYTF | TGTGCCATCCTTCGGGGGGTCGCCTATGGCTACACCTTC | TRBJ1-2 | - | - | TRBV12-3/TRBV12-4 | 13
CASLQRGGKDEQYF | TGTGCCAGCCTTCAGAGGGGGGGGAAAGACGAGCAGTACTTC | TRBJ2-7 | once | - | TRBV13 | 14
CASSQDGRSRGDSPLHF | TGTGCCAGCAGCCAAGATGGTCGTTCCCGGGGGGATTCACCCCTCCACTTT | TRBJ1-6 | medium-sized | - | TRBV4-2 | 17
CASRRSVYGYTF | TGTGCCAGCCGGAGGTCCGTCTATGGCTACACCTTC | TRBJ1-2 | - | - | TRBV6-5 | 12
CASTQWATEAFF | TGTGCCAGCACCCAATGGGCCACTGAAGCTTTCTTT | TRBJ1-1 | - | - | TRBV6-5 | 12
CASRVRDTLSGANVLTF | TGTGCCAGCAGGGTGAGGGACACCCTCTCTGGGGCCAACGTCCTGACTTTC | TRBJ2-6 | - | - | TRBV2 | 17
CASTTGLETQYF | TGTGCCAGCACCACAGGCTTAGAGACCCAGTACTTC | TRBJ2-5 | - | - | TRBV6-5 | 12
CASNQSGPRRYEQYF | TGTGCCAGCAACCAATCGGGCCCCCGACGGTACGAGCAGTACTTC | TRBJ2-7 | - | - | TRBV28 | 15
CASSPPGVWAFF | TGTGCCAGCTCACCTCCAGGGGTGTGGGCTTTCTTT | TRBJ1-1 | - | - | TRBV18 | 12
CASSLVGQGTFSEAFF | TGCGCCAGCAGCCTAGTTGGACAGGGTACGTTCTCTGAAGCTTTCTTT | TRBJ1-1 | once | TRBD1 | TRBV5-1 | 16
CASSLAPDRGYGYTF | TGTGCCAGCAGCTTAGCTCCTGACAGAGGCTATGGCTACACCTTC | TRBJ1-2 | - | - | TRBV7-9 | 15
CASSRTGNTEAFF | TGCGCCAGCAGCAGGACAGGGAACACTGAAGCTTTCTTT | TRBJ1-1 | - | TRBD1 | TRBV5-1 | 13
CASSLNGQGYGYTF | TGTGCCAGCAGCTTGAATGGACAGGGATATGGCTACACCTTC | TRBJ1-2 | - | TRBD1 | TRBV5-6 | 14
CATSERGNTEAFF | TGTGCCACCAGCGAGCGGGGCAACACTGAAGCTTTCTTT | TRBJ1-1 | - | - | TRBV15 | 13
CASSLGRDYGYTF | TGCGCCAGCAGCTTGGGGCGCGACTATGGCTACACCTTC | TRBJ1-2 | - | - | TRBV5-1 | 13
CASSIEGNYGYTF | TGTGCCAGTAGTATAGAGGGGAACTATGGCTACACCTTC | TRBJ1-2 | - | - | TRBV19 | 13
CASSVGVREGNTIYF | TGTGCCAGCAGCGTAGGGGTAAGGGAAGGAAACACCATATATTTT | TRBJ1-3 | - | - | TRBV9 | 15
CASSEAERMNTEAFF | TGTGCCAGCAGTGAAGCCGAACGGATGAACACTGAAGCTTTCTTT | TRBJ1-1 | - | - | TRBV2 | 15
CASSYRGGHEKLFF | TGTGCCAGTAGTTACAGGGGGGGCCATGAAAAACTGTTTTTT | TRBJ1-4 | - | TRBD1 | TRBV19 | 14
CASSQGGTPQAYYTF | TGTGCCAGCAGCCAAGGGGGGACTCCTCAGGCGTACTACACCTTC | TRBJ1-2 | - | - | TRBV3-1/TRBV3-2 | 15
CAISDDLGARQETQYF | TGTGCCATCAGTGATGATTTGGGGGCTAGACAAGAGACCCAGTACTTC | TRBJ2-5 | few | - | TRBV10-3 | 16
CASSLVSGPQGRGYTF | TGCGCCAGCAGCTTGGTATCTGGCCCACAGGGAAGAGGCTACACCTTC | TRBJ1-2 | - | - | TRBV5-1 | 16
CAWSAGTGGYTF | TGTGCCTGGAGCGCAGGAACTGGGGGCTACACCTTC | TRBJ1-2 | once | - | TRBV30 | 12
CASSQTGQYGYTF | TGTGCCAGTAGCCAGACAGGGCAGTATGGCTACACCTTC | TRBJ1-2 | - | TRBD1 | TRBV27 | 13
CASSLISEGNSPLHF | TGTGCCAGCAGCTTAATATCAGAGGGGAATTCACCCCTCCACTTT | TRBJ1-6 | - | - | TRBV11-1 | 15
CASSPGAVGQGYEQYF | TGTGCCAGCTCACCAGGGGCCGTGGGACAGGGCTACGAGCAGTACTTC | TRBJ2-7 | - | TRBD1 | TRBV18 | 16
CASSYVPGLKNEQFF | TGTGCCAGCAGTTACGTGCCGGGCCTAAAAAATGAGCAGTTCTTC | TRBJ2-1 | - | - | TRBV6-2/TRBV6-3 | 15
CASSPLRQGWNSPLHF | TGTGCCAGCAGTCCTCTACGACAGGGATGGAATTCACCCCTCCACTTT | TRBJ1-6 | once | TRBD1 | TRBV27 | 16
CASSGGRGYGNTIYF | TGTGCCAGCAGTGGAGGGAGGGGCTATGGAAACACCATATATTTT | TRBJ1-3 | - | - | TRBV2 | 15
CASSLRIALSGAQYF | TGTGCCAGCAGCTTGCGAATAGCCCTCTCGGGAGCGCAGTATTTT | TRBJ2-3 | - | - | TRBV5-8 | 15
CASSLNRQETQYF | TGTGCCAGCAGCTTGAATAGGCAAGAGACCCAGTACTTC | TRBJ2-5 | - | - | TRBV5-5 | 13
CAISESIMDRSPEAFF | TGTGCCATCAGTGAGTCGATTATGGACAGGTCGCCAGAAGCTTTCTTT | TRBJ1-1 | - | TRBD1 | TRBV10-3 | 16
CASSPAGDSYEQYF | TGTGCCAGCTCACCAGCAGGGGACTCCTACGAGCAGTACTTC | TRBJ2-7 | few | - | TRBV18 | 14
CASTQTGQVNTEAFF | TGTGCCAGCACCCAAACTGGACAGGTGAACACTGAAGCTTTCTTT | TRBJ1-1 | - | TRBD1 | TRBV6-5 | 15
CASGQDGPLPLHF | TGTGCTAGTGGCCAGGACGGCCCGCTTCCCCTCCACTTT | TRBJ1-6 | - | - | TRBV12-5 | 13
CASSPASFFSGGQETQYF | TGCGCCAGCAGCCCCGCATCCTTCTTTTCGGGGGGACAAGAGACCCAGTACTTC | TRBJ2-5 | few | TRBD2 | TRBV5-1 | 18
CASSPPGAGYGYTF | TGTGCCAGCTCACCACCGGGGGCCGGCTATGGCTACACCTTC | TRBJ1-2 | - | - | TRBV18 | 14
CASSQQGYSNEQYF | TGTGCCAGCAGCCAGCAAGGTTATTCGAACGAGCAGTACTTC | TRBJ2-7 | - | - | TRBV4-2 | 14
CASSADSSYNSPLHF | TGTGCCAGCAGCGCAGACAGCTCCTATAATTCACCCCTCCACTTT | TRBJ1-6 | - | - | TRBV7-6 | 15